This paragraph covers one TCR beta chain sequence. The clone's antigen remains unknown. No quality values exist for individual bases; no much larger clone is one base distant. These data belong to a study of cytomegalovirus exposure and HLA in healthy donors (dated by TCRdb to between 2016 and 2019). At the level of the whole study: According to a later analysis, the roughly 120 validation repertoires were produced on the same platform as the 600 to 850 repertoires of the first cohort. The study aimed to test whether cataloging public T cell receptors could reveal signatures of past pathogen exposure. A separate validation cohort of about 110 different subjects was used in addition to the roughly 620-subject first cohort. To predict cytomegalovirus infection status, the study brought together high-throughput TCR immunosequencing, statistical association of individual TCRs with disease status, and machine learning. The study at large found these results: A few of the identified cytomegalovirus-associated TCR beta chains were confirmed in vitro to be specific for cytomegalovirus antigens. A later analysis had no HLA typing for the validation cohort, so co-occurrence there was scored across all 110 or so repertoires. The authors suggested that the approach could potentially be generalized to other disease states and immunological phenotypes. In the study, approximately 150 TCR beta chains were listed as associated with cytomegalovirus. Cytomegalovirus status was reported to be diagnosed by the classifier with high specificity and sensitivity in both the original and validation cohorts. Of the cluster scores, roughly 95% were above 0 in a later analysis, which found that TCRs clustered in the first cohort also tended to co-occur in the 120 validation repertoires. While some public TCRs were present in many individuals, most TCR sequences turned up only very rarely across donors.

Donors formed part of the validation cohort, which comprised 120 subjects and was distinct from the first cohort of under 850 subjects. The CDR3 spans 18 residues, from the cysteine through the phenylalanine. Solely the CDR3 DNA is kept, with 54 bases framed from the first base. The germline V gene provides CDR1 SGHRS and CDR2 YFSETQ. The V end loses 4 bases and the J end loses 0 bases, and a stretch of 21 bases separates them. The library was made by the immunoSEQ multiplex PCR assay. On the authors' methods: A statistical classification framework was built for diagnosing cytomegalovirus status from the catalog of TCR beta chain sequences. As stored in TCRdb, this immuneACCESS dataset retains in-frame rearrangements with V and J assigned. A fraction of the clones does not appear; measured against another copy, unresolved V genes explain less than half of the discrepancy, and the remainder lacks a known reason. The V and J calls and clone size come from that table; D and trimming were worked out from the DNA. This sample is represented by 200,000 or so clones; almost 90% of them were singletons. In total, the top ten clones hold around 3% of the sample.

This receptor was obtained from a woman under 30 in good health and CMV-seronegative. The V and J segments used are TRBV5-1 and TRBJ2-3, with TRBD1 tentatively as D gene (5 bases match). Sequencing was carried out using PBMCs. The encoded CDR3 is CASSQDTSVRPSTDTQYF. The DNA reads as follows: TGCGCCAGCAGCCAGGACACATCCGTGAGACCTAGCACAGATACGCAGTATTTT.